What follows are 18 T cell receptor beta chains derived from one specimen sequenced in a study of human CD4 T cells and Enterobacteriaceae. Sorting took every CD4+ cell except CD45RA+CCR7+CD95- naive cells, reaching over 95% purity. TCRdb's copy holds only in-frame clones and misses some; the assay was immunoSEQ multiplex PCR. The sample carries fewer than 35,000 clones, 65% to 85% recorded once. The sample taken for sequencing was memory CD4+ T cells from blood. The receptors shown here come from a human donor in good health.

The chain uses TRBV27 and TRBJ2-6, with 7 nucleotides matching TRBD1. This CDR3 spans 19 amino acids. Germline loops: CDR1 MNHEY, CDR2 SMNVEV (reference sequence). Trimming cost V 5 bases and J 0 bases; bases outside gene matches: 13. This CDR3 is CASSALTGPRLSGANVLTF. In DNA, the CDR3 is TGTGCCAGCAGTGCCCTGACAGGGCCCCGCCTCTCTGGGGCCAACGTCCTGACTTTC.

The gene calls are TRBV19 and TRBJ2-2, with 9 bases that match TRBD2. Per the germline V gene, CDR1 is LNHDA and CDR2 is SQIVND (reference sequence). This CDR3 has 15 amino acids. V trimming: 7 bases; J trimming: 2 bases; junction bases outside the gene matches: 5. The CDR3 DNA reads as TGTGCCAGTATCTTGACTAGCGGAAACACCGGGGAGCTGTTTTTT. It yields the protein CASILTSGNTGELFF.

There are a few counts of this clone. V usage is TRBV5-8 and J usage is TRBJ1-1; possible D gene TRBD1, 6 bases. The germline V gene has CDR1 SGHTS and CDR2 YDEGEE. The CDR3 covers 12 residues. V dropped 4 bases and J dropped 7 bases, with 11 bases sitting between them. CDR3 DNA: TGTGCCAGCAGCAGACAGGCCAGTGAAGCTTTCTTT. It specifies CASSRQASEAFF.

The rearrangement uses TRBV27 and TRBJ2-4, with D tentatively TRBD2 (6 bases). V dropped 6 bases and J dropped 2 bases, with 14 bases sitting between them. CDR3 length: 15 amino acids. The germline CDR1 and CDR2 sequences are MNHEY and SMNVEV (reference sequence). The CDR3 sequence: CASRSFGGPKNIQYF. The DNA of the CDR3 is TGTGCCAGCAGGTCCTTTGGAGGGCCCAAAAACATTCAGTACTTC.

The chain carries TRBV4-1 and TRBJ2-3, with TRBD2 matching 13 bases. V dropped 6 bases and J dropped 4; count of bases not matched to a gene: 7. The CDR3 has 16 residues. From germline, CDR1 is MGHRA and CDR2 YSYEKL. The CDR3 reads CASSQTSGGAPDTQYF. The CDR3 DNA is TGCGCCAGCAGTCAAACTAGCGGGGGGGCTCCAGATACGCAGTATTTT.

CDR3 protein: CASSYARGLNTEAFF. The CDR3 nucleotides read TGTGCCAGCAGTTACGCGAGAGGACTGAACACTGAAGCTTTCTTT. The chain couples TRBV6-5 to TRBJ1-1; the D is unclear. Germline V gene data show CDR1 as MNHEY and CDR2 as SVGAGI. Deletions cut 2 bases from V and 0 bases from J, with 10 bases between. This CDR3 contains 15 residues.

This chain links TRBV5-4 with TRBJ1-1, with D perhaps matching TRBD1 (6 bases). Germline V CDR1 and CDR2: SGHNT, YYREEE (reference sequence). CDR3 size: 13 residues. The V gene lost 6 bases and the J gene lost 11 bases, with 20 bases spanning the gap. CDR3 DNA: TGTGCCAGCACCCCCTCCGCACAGGGTTTGGCTTTCTTT. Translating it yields CASTPSAQGLAFF.

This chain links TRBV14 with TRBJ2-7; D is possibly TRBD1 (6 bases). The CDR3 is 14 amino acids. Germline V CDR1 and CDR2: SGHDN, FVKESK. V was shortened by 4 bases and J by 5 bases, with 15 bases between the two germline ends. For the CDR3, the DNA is TGTGCCAGCAGCCCCGCACGCACAGGGAACGAGCAGTACTTC. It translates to CASSPARTGNEQYF.

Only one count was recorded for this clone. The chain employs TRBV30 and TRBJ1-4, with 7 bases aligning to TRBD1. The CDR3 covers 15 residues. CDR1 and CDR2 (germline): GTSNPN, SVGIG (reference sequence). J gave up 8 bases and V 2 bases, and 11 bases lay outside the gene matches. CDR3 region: CAWSRTGPGQEKLFF. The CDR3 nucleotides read TGTGCCTGGAGTAGAACGGGGCCGGGACAGGAAAAACTGTTTTTT.

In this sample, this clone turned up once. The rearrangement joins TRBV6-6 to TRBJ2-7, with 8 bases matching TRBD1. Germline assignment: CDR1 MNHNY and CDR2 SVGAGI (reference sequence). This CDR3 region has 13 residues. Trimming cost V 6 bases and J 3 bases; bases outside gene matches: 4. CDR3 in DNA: TGTGCCAGCAGGGGGACAGGCCTCTACGAGCAGTACTTC. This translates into CASRGTGLYEQYF.

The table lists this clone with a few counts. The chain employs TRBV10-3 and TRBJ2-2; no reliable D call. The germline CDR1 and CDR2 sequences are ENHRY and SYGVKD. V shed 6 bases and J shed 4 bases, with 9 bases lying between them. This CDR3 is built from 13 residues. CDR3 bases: TGTGCCATCAGCCCATTAACCACCGGGGAGCTGTTTTTT. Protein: CAISPLTTGELFF.

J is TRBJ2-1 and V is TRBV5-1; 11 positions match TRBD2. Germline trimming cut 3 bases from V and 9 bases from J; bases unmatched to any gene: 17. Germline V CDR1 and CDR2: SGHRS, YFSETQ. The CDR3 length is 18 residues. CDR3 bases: TGCGCCAGCAGCTGGGGGAGCTTTAGCGGGAGGGCCTACTCTGAGCAGTTCTTC. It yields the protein CASSWGSFSGRAYSEQFF.

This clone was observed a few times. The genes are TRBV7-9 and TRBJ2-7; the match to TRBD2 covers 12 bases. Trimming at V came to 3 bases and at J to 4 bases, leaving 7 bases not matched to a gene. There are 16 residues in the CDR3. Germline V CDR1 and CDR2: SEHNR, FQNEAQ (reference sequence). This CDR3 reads CASSFGTSGGSYEQYF. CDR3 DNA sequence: TGTGCCAGCAGCTTTGGAACTAGCGGGGGGTCATACGAGCAGTACTTC.

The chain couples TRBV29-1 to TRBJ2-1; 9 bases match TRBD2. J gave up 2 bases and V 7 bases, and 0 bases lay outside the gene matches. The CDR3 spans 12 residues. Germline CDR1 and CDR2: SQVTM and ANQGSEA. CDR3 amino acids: CSGLAAYNEQFF. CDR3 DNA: TGCAGCGGACTAGCGGCCTACAATGAGCAGTTCTTC.

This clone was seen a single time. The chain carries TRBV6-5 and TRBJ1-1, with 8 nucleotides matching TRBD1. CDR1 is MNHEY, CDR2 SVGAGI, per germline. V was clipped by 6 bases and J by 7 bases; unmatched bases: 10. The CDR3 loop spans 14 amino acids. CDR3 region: CASRALGQAYEAFF. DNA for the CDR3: TGTGCCAGCAGGGCACTGGGACAGGCCTATGAAGCTTTCTTT.

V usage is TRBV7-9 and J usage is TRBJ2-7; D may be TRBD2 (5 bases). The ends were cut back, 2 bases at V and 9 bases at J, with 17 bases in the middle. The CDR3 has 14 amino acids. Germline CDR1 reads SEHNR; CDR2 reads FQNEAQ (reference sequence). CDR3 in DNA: TGTGCCAGCAGCTTAAACCGGGAATCCTTAGGGCAGTACTTC. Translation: CASSLNRESLGQYF.

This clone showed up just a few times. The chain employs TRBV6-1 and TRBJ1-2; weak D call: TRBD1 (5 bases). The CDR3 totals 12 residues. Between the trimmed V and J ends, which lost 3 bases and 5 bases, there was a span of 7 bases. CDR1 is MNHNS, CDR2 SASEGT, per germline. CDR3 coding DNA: TGTGCCAGCAGTGAGACAGCATATGGCTACACCTTC. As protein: CASSETAYGYTF.

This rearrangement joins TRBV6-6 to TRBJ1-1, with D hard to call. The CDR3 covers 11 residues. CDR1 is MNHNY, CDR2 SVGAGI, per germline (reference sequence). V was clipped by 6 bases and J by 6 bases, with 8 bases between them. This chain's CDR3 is CASSTASEAFF. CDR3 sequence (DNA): TGTGCCAGCAGCACAGCATCTGAAGCTTTCTTT.